This passage covers 15 T cell receptor beta chains from one sample sequenced in a study of OX40 agonist ivuxolimab in advanced cancers. Generated by immunoSEQ multiplex PCR, the TCRdb table keeps only in-frame clones and is missing some. The repertoire has more than 85,000 clones, about 90% of them found once; the top ten carry about 1.6%. The source was CD4+ or CD8+ T cells sorted from blood, collected in a trial of the OX40 agonist ivuxolimab. These receptors all come from an adult with an advanced solid tumor such as melanoma, head and neck, liver or kidney cancer.

This clone was counted a few times. The chain recombines TRBV10-3 with TRBJ2-6, with 7 bases matching TRBD1. Germline CDR1 ENHRY, CDR2 SYGVKD. V shed 9 bases, J shed 3 bases, and the junction held 11 bases outside the gene matches. CDR3 size: 16 residues. The CDR3: CAISQGIFFGANVLTF. The CDR3 DNA sequence: TGTGCCATTTCACAGGGGATCTTCTTTGGGGCCAACGTCCTGACTTTC.

The chain recombines TRBV11-3 with TRBJ1-1; D gene unclear. The CDR3 spans 11 residues. V lost 6 bases and J lost 5, with 7 bases in between. Germline V gene lookup returns CDR1 SGHNT and CDR2 YENEEA. CDR3 DNA: TGTGCCAGCAGGTCGAAAACTGAAGCTTTCTTT. It yields the protein CASRSKTEAFF. Full variable domain (outside the CDR3, taken from reference TRBV11-3 and TRBJ1-1): EAGVVQSPRYKIIEKKQPVAFWCNPISGHNTLYWYLQNLGQGPELLIRYENEEAVDDSQLPKDRFSAERLKGVDSTLKIQPAELGDSAVYLCASRSKTEAFFGQGTRLTVV.

The gene calls are TRBV14 and TRBJ2-1, with 7 bases fitting TRBD2. The CDR3 is 16 amino acids. Germline trimming cut 3 bases from V and 4 bases from J; bases unmatched to any gene: 9. Germline CDR1 SGHDN, CDR2 FVKESK. CDR3 region: CASSHWGGNAYNEQFF. In nucleotides, the CDR3 is TGTGCCAGCAGCCACTGGGGGGGGAACGCGTACAATGAGCAGTTCTTC.

The chain recombines TRBV7-3 with TRBJ2-2; 12 bases line up with TRBD2. The V gene's germline CDR1 is SGHTA and CDR2 FQGTGA. The CDR3 has 17 residues. The V gene end was trimmed by 4 bases and the J gene end by 4 bases; junction bases not matched to a gene: 7. The CDR3 DNA follows: TGTGCCAGCAGCTCTAAAAAGACTAGCGGGAGCACCGGGGAGCTGTTTTTT. This encodes CASSSKKTSGSTGELFF.

The V and J genes are TRBV11-2 and TRBJ2-7; no clear D. V lost 4 bases, J lost 2 bases, and 3 bases lay in between. The CDR3 consists of 11 residues. Germline V gene lookup returns CDR1 SGHAT and CDR2 FQNNGV. The CDR3 loop reads CASSSAYEQYF. As DNA, the CDR3 is TGTGCCAGCAGCTCCGCCTACGAGCAGTACTTC.

This clone was detected only once. J is TRBJ2-5 and V is TRBV18; D unresolved. The CDR3 spans 15 residues. Per the germline V gene, CDR1 is KGHSH and CDR2 is LQKENI. V dropped 0 bases and J dropped 5 bases, with 13 bases sitting between them. Written as DNA, the CDR3 is TGTGCCAGCTCACCACCTAATACAGTAAGGGAGACCCAGTACTTC. It is translated as CASSPPNTVRETQYF.

This clone has more than one count but fewer than ten. The CDR3 region is CASRVAAMNTGELFF. CDR3 DNA sequence: TGTGCCAGCAGGGTAGCGGCAATGAACACCGGGGAGCTGTTTTTT. The chain uses TRBV7-3 and TRBJ2-2; tentatively, D is TRBD2 (6 bases). The CDR3 runs 15 residues. The V end lost 6 bases, the J end lost 1 base, and 12 bases lay between the germline ends. Germline assignment: CDR1 SGHTA and CDR2 FQGTGA. Together with reference TRBV7-3 and TRBJ2-2, the CDR3 gives the full variable domain: GAGVSQTPSNKVTEKGKYVELRCDPISGHTALYWYRQSLGQGPEFLIYFQGTGAADDSGLPNDRFFAVRPEGSVSTLKIQRTERGDSAVYLCASRVAAMNTGELFFGEGSRLTVL.

The chain combines TRBV6-5 with TRBJ2-7; D not resolved. Germline V CDR1 and CDR2: MNHEY, SVGAGI. The CDR3 spans 13 residues. The V end was cut by 3 bases, the J end by 2 bases, with 8 bases between. The CDR3 bases are TGTGCCAGCAGTTATGACTTGACCTACGAGCAGTACTTC. Its protein product is CASSYDLTYEQYF.

The chain has TRBV5-8 and TRBJ1-5; D is possibly TRBD1 (6 bases). Germline V gives CDR1 SGHTS, CDR2 YDEGEE. The CDR3 is 15 residues long. V was cut by 6 bases and J by 3 bases, with 16 bases left in between. The CDR3 DNA reads TGTGCCAGCACCCCCACTGGACAGCACAATCAGCCCCAGCATTTT. This sequence encodes CASTPTGQHNQPQHF.

The chain combines TRBV30 with TRBJ1-4; D call uncertain. V dropped 3 bases and J dropped 4 bases, with 12 bases sitting between them. This CDR3 region has 14 residues. The germline gives CDR1 GTSNPN, CDR2 SVGIG (reference sequence). The CDR3 loop reads CAWRTGVFNEKLFF. The CDR3 nucleotides read TGTGCCTGGAGAACTGGGGTTTTTAATGAAAAACTGTTTTTT. The whole variable domain, filled in from reference TRBV30 and TRBJ1-4, reads SQTIHQWPATLVQPVGSPLSLECTVEGTSNPNLYWYRQAAGRGLQLLFYSVGIGQISSEVPQNLSASRPQDRQFILSSKKLLLSDSGFYLCAWRTGVFNEKLFFGSGTQLSVL.

The chain carries TRBV30 and TRBJ2-1; D possibly corresponds to TRBD2 (5 bases). Germline V CDR1 and CDR2: GTSNPN, SVGIG (reference sequence). Trimming took off 5 bases at V and 6 bases at J, with 11 bases between the two ends. There are 12 residues in the CDR3. This CDR3 is CAWQRLSNEQFF. The CDR3 coding sequence is TGTGCCTGGCAACGACTATCCAATGAGCAGTTCTTC.

The rearrangement links TRBV5-4 to TRBJ2-3; 8 nucleotides agree with TRBD2. Germline V lookup: CDR1 SGHNT, CDR2 YYREEE (reference sequence). This CDR3 is 16 amino acids long. V shed 0 bases, J shed 2 bases, and the junction held 5 bases outside the gene matches. The chain's CDR3 is CASSLDLAGLTDTQYF. The CDR3 DNA reads TGTGCCAGCAGCTTGGACCTAGCGGGCCTCACAGATACGCAGTATTTT.

The chain joins TRBV27 to TRBJ2-7, with 9 positions matching TRBD1. The germline gives CDR1 MNHEY, CDR2 SMNVEV (reference sequence). This CDR3 is 16 amino acids long. The junction had 9 bases not matched to a gene; V was cut back by 5 bases and J by 1 base. DNA for the CDR3: TGTGCCAGCAGTAGATTGCCGGGACAGGGATCCTACGAGCAGTACTTC. It codes for CASSRLPGQGSYEQYF.

This clone is a singleton in its sample. The chain joins TRBV7-2 to TRBJ2-5, with TRBD2 matching 7 bases. The CDR3 runs to 16 residues. Germline CDR1 and CDR2: SGHTA and FQGNSA. V shed 1 base and J 0 bases; nucleotides not matched to a gene: 5. This chain's CDR3 is CASSLDSSGYQETQYF. The CDR3 nucleotides are TGTGCCAGCAGCTTAGATAGTAGCGGGTACCAAGAGACCCAGTACTTC. The full variable domain, with the rest looked up from reference TRBV7-2 and TRBJ2-5, is GAGVSQSPSNKVTEKGKDVELRCDPISGHTALYWYRQSLGQGLEFLIYFQGNSAPDKSGLPSDRFSAERTGGSVSTLTIQRTQQEDSAVYLCASSLDSSGYQETQYFGPGTRLLVL.

This sequence joins TRBV7-2 and TRBJ1-2; D is ambiguous. V gave up 4 bases and J gave up 7 bases, with 10 bases separating them. Germline CDR1 and CDR2: SGHTA and FQGNSA. CDR3 length equals 12 residues. CDR3 DNA sequence: TGTGCCAGCAGCTCCTTTAGCCGTGGCTACACCTTC. It yields the protein CASSSFSRGYTF.